A selection of T cell receptor beta chains follows, all from one sample in a study of Graves' ophthalmopathy and Graves' hyperthyroidism. TCRdb called the multiplex PCR reads again in MiXCR, with one record for every CDR3 protein. The sample shows hundreds of thousands of distinct CDR3 sequences, 45% of them seen only once. Material: peripheral blood. The source is an adult man with Graves' ophthalmopathy. CDR3s include the opening cysteine and the closing phenylalanine or tryptophan. A D gene is named only where the DNA matches it firmly. Not all rows give a size; the values are once, few, many and, for expanded clones, a class.

d_gene: -
abundance: -
v_gene: TRBV6-1
j_gene: TRBJ1-1
CDR3nt: TGTGCCAGCAGTAATACGTACACTGAAGCTTTCTTT
CDR3aa: CASSNTYTEAFF

d_gene: -
abundance: few
v_gene: TRBV19
j_gene: TRBJ1-1
CDR3nt: TGTGCCAGCCGAGGGTTAGTGAACACTGAAGCTTTCTTT
CDR3aa: CASRGLVNTEAFF

d_gene: TRBD2
abundance: -
v_gene: TRBV6-5
j_gene: TRBJ2-5
CDR3nt: TGTGCCAGCAGAGGGCTAGCGGGGTCGACCCAGTACTTC
CDR3aa: CASRGLAGSTQYF

d_gene: -
abundance: -
v_gene: TRBV9
j_gene: TRBJ1-6
CDR3nt: TGTGCCAGCAGCTCGATTTTTAGGAGCTCCTATAATTCACCCCTCCACTTT
CDR3aa: CASSSIFRSSYNSPLHF

d_gene: -
abundance: -
v_gene: TRBV7-9
j_gene: TRBJ1-2
CDR3nt: TGTGCCAGCAGCTTAGCTTCAGGATCAAACTATGGCTACACCTTC
CDR3aa: CASSLASGSNYGYTF

d_gene: TRBD1
abundance: -
v_gene: TRBV30
j_gene: TRBJ1-1
CDR3nt: TGTGCCTGGAGTGTCTACAGGGGCCCAGCGGAAGCTTTCTTT
CDR3aa: CAWSVYRGPAEAFF

d_gene: -
abundance: -
v_gene: TRBV19
j_gene: TRBJ1-3
CDR3nt: TGTGCCAGTACCCTCTTATGGCACGACTCTGGAAACACCATATATTTT
CDR3aa: CASTLLWHDSGNTIYF

d_gene: TRBD1
abundance: -
v_gene: TRBV12-3/TRBV12-4
j_gene: TRBJ2-5
CDR3nt: TGTGCCAGCAGTTCCCGACAGGGCCAAGAGACCCAGTACTTC
CDR3aa: CASSSRQGQETQYF

d_gene: TRBD1
abundance: few
v_gene: TRBV6-5
j_gene: TRBJ1-1
CDR3nt: TGTGCCAGTAGTTCCACCCCGACAGGGTCTGAAGCTTTCTTT
CDR3aa: CASSSTPTGSEAFF

d_gene: TRBD1
abundance: -
v_gene: TRBV20-1
j_gene: TRBJ1-2
CDR3nt: TGCAGTGCTAGAGACCGGGACAGGGACCCCTATGGCTACACCTTC
CDR3aa: CSARDRDRDPYGYTF

d_gene: TRBD1
abundance: few
v_gene: TRBV20-1
j_gene: TRBJ1-2
CDR3nt: TGCAGTGCTAGACAATGGACAGGTTATGGCTACACCTTC
CDR3aa: CSARQWTGYGYTF

d_gene: -
abundance: -
v_gene: TRBV24-1
j_gene: TRBJ1-2
CDR3nt: TGCGCCAGCAGTGATCGACCGTGGGGTCAAGGCTACACCTTC
CDR3aa: CASSDRPWGQGYTF

d_gene: -
abundance: -
v_gene: TRBV7-9
j_gene: TRBJ1-1
CDR3nt: TGTGCCAGCAGCTGGGGACACCAGAACACTGAAGCCTTCTTT
CDR3aa: CASSWGHQNTEAFF

d_gene: TRBD2
abundance: -
v_gene: TRBV7-9
j_gene: TRBJ2-5
CDR3nt: TGTGCCAGCAGCCAGACTAGCGGGGGCCGGGAGACCCAGTACTTC
CDR3aa: CASSQTSGGRETQYF

d_gene: -
abundance: few
v_gene: TRBV14
j_gene: TRBJ1-5
CDR3nt: TGTGCCAGCAGCCAAGATGGGGGGAATCAGCCCCAGCATTTT
CDR3aa: CASSQDGGNQPQHF

d_gene: -
abundance: -
v_gene: TRBV29-1
j_gene: TRBJ2-7
CDR3nt: TGCAGCGTTCGGGATGGGTTGGAGGACGAGCAGTACTTC
CDR3aa: CSVRDGLEDEQYF

d_gene: -
abundance: -
v_gene: TRBV20-1
j_gene: TRBJ1-6
CDR3nt: TGCAGTGCTCTATTCCGGGACTCTGACTTCAATTCACCCCTCCACTTT
CDR3aa: CSALFRDSDFNSPLHF

d_gene: -
abundance: -
v_gene: TRBV20-1
j_gene: TRBJ2-2
CDR3nt: TGCAGTGCAACGCGGTCGAACACCGGGGAGCTGTTTTTT
CDR3aa: CSATRSNTGELFF

d_gene: -
abundance: -
v_gene: TRBV19
j_gene: TRBJ1-2
CDR3nt: TGTGCCAGCTGGAGGGGACGTAACTATGGCTACACCTTC
CDR3aa: CASWRGRNYGYTF

d_gene: TRBD1
abundance: -
v_gene: TRBV7-9
j_gene: TRBJ2-7
CDR3nt: TGTGCCAGCAACCCGGCACAAATCGTCGGGGCAGGGGGCGAGCAGTACTTC
CDR3aa: CASNPAQIVGAGGEQYF

d_gene: -
abundance: few
v_gene: TRBV10-3
j_gene: TRBJ2-5
CDR3nt: TGTGCCAGCAGTGAACGGACACAAGAGACCCAGTACTTC
CDR3aa: CASSERTQETQYF

d_gene: TRBD1
abundance: -
v_gene: TRBV10-3
j_gene: TRBJ2-7
CDR3nt: TGTGCCAGCAGCCAGGGGGCCGACGAGCAGTACTTC
CDR3aa: CASSQGADEQYF

d_gene: TRBD1
abundance: -
v_gene: TRBV19
j_gene: TRBJ1-2
CDR3nt: TGTGCCAGTAGTGGGGGACAGGGAGGCTATGGCTACACCTTC
CDR3aa: CASSGGQGGYGYTF

d_gene: -
abundance: -
v_gene: TRBV10-3
j_gene: TRBJ1-2
CDR3nt: TGTGCCATCAGTGAGTCAGAAACAGGGAACTATGGCTACACCTTC
CDR3aa: CAISESETGNYGYTF

d_gene: -
abundance: -
v_gene: TRBV10-3
j_gene: TRBJ1-5
CDR3nt: TGTGCCACACGGACAGTCGGGGCTGGTCAGCCCCAGCATTTT
CDR3aa: CATRTVGAGQPQHF

d_gene: -
abundance: -
v_gene: TRBV12-3/TRBV12-4
j_gene: TRBJ2-7
CDR3nt: TGTGCCAGCAGATTCGACAGAGAGCAGTACTTC
CDR3aa: CASRFDREQYF